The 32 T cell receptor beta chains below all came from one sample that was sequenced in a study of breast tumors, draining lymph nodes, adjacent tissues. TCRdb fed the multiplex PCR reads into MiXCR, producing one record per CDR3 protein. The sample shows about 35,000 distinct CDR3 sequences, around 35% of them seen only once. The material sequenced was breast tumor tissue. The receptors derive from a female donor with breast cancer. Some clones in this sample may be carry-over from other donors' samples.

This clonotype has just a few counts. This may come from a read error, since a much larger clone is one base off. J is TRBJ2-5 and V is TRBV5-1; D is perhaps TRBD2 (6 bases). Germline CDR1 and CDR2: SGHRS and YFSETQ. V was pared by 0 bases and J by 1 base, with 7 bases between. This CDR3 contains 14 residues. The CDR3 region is CASSLAGGQETQYF. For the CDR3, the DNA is TGCGCCAGCAGCTTGGCCGGGGGCCAAGAGACCCAGTACTTC.

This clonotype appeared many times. In nucleotides, the CDR3 is TGTGCCATCAGTGAGACAGGGTCCTACGAGCAGTACTTC. It is translated as CAISETGSYEQYF. J is TRBJ2-7 and V is TRBV10-3; the D gene is possibly TRBD1 (6 bases). The CDR3 sequence is 13 residues long. V was trimmed by 2 bases and J by 1 base, leaving 6 bases between them. In germline, CDR1 is ENHRY, CDR2 SYGVKD.

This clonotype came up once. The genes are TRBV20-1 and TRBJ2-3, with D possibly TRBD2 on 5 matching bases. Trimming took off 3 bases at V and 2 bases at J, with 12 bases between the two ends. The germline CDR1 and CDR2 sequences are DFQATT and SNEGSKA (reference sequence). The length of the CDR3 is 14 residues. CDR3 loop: CSASRLAVTDTQYF. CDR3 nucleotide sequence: TGCAGTGCTAGTCGGCTAGCCGTCACAGATACGCAGTATTTT.

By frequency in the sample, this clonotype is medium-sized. The CDR3, as DNA: TGTGCCACCAGTGATGCCACCGGGACAGGGAACAATGAGCAGTTCTTC. This sequence encodes CATSDATGTGNNEQFF. This rearrangement joins TRBV24-1 to TRBJ2-1, with 9 bases aligning to TRBD1. Per germline, CDR1 KGHDR and CDR2 SFDVKD. The CDR3 consists of 16 residues. J was trimmed by 5 bases and V by 3 bases; bases with no gene match: 7.

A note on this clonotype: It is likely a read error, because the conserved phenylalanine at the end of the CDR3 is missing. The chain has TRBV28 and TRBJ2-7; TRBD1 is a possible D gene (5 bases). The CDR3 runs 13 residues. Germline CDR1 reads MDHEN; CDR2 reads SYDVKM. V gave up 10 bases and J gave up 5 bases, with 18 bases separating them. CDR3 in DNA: TGTGCCACCCTCCGGGCAGGGATCCACGAGCAGTACATC. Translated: CATLRAGIHEQYI.

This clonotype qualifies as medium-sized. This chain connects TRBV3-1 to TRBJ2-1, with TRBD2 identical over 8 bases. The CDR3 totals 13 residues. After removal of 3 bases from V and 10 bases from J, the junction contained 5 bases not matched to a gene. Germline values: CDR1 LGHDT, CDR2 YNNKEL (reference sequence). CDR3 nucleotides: TGTGCCAGCAGCCAGCCCCGGGGGGGCGAGCAGTTCTTC. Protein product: CASSQPRGGEQFF.

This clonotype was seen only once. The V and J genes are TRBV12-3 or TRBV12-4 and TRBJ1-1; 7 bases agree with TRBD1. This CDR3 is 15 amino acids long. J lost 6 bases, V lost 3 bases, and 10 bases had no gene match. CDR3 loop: CASSFAQGIHAEAFF. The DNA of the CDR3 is TGTGCCAGCAGTTTCGCACAGGGGATCCACGCTGAAGCTTTCTTT.

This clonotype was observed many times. This chain's CDR3 is CASGLDGRTDTQYF. CDR3 coding DNA: TGTGCTAGTGGTTTGGACGGACGCACAGATACGCAGTATTTT. The chain combines TRBV12-5 with TRBJ2-3, with no clear D. Germline lookup yields CDR1 LGHNT and CDR2 FRNRAP. V lost 1 base to trimming and J lost 1 base, with 6 bases between them. This CDR3 comprises 14 residues. The whole variable domain, remainder taken from reference TRBV12-5 and TRBJ2-3, is DARVTQTPRHKVTEMGQEVTMRCQPILGHNTVFWYRQTMMQGLELLAYFRNRAPLDDSGMPKDRFSAEMPDATLATLKIQPSEPRDSAVYFCASGLDGRTDTQYFGPGTRLTVL.

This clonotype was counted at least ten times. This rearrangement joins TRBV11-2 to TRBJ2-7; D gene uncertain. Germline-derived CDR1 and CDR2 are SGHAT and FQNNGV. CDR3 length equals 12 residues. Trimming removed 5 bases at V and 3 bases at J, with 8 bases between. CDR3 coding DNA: TGTGCCAGCAGCCAGACCCACTACGAGCAGTACTTC. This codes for CASSQTHYEQYF.

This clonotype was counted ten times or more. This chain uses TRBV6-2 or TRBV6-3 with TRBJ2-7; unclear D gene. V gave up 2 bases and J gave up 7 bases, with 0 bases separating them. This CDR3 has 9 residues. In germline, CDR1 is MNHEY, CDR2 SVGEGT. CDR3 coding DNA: TGTGCCAGCAGTTACGAGCAGTACTTC. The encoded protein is CASSYEQYF.

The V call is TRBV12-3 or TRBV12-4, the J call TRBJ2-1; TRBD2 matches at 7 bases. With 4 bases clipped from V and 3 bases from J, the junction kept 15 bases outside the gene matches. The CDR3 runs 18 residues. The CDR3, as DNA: TGTGCCAGCAGTTCAGACCTAGCGGAAGCTACCCTCTACAATGAGCAGTTCTTC. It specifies CASSSDLAEATLYNEQFF.

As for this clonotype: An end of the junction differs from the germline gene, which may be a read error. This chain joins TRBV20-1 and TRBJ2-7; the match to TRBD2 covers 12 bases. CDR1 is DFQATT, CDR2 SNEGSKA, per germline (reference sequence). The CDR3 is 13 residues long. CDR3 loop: CGAQLAGGYVQYF. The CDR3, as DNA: TGCGGTGCTCAGCTAGCGGGAGGGTACGTGCAGTACTTC.

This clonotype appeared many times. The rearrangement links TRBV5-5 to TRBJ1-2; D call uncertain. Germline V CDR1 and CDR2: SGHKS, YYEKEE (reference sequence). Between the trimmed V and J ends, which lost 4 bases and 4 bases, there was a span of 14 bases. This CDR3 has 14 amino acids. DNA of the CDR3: TGTGCCAGCAGCAATCAGCAGGCGACCTATGGCTACACCTTC. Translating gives CASSNQQATYGYTF.

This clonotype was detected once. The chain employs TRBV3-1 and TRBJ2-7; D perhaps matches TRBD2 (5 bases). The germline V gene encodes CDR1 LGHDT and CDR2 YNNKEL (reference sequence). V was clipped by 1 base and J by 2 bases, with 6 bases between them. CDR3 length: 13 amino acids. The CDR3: CASSQAGTYEQYF. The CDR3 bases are TGTGCCAGCAGCCAAGCCGGGACCTACGAGCAGTACTTC.

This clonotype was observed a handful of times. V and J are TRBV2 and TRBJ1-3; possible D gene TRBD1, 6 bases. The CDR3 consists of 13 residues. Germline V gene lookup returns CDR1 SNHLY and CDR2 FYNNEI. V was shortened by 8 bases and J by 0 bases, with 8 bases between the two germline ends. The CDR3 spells CASSGVSGNTIYF. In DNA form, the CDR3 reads TGTGCCAGCTCAGGGGTCTCTGGAAACACCATATATTTT.

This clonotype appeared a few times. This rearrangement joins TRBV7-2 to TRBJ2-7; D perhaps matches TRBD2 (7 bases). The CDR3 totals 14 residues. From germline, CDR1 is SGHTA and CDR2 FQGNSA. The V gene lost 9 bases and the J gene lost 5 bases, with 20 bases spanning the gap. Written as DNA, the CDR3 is TGTGCCAGTGTAGGGGGAGGGCCTTTGAACGAGCAGTACTTC. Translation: CASVGGGPLNEQYF.

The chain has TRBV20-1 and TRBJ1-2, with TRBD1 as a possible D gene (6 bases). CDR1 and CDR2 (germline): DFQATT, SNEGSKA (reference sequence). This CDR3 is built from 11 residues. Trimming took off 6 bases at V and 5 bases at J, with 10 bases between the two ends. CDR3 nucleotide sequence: TGCAGTGCCAGGGGATTTTATGGCTACACCTTC. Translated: CSARGFYGYTF.

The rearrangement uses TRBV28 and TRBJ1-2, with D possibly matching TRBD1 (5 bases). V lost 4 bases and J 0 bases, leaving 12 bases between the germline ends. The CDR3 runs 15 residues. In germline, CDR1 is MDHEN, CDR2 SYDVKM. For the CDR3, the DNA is TGTGCCAGCAGTTCCGGGGGGATCCCTAACTATGGCTACACCTTC. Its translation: CASSSGGIPNYGYTF.

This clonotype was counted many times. CDR3 region: CASSGGPGANVLTF. CDR3 coding DNA: TGTGCCAGCAGTGGGGGTCCCGGGGCCAACGTCCTGACTTTC. This rearrangement joins TRBV25-1 to TRBJ2-6; D uncertain. The CDR3 contains 14 residues. The V and J ends lost 4 bases and 4 bases respectively, with 8 bases between them. CDR1 is MGHDK and CDR2 is SYGVNS in the germline V gene.

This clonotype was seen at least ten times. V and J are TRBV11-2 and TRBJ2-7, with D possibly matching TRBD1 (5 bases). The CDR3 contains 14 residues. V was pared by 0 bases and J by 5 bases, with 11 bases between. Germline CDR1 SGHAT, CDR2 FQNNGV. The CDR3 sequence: CASSLDAGPHEQYF. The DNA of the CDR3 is TGTGCCAGCAGCTTAGATGCAGGGCCCCACGAGCAGTACTTC.

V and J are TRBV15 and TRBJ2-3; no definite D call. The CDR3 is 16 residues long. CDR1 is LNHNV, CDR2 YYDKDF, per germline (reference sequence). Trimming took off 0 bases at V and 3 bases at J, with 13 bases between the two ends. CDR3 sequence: CATSRDREATTDTQYF. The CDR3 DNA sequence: TGTGCCACCAGCAGAGACCGCGAGGCAACGACAGATACGCAGTATTTT.

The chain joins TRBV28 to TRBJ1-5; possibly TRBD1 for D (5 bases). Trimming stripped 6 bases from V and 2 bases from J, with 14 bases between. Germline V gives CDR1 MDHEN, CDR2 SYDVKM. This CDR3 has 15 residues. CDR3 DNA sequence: TGTGCCAGCAGAACGGGGGTGGGGGGCAATCAGCCCCAGCATTTT. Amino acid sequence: CASRTGVGGNQPQHF.

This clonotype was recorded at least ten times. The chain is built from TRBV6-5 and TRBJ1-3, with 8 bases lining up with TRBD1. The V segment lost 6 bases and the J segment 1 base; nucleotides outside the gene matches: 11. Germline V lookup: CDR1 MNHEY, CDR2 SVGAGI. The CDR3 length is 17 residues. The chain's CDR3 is CASSPRPQGASGNTIYF. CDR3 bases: TGTGCCAGCAGCCCGCGCCCGCAGGGGGCATCTGGAAACACCATATATTTT.

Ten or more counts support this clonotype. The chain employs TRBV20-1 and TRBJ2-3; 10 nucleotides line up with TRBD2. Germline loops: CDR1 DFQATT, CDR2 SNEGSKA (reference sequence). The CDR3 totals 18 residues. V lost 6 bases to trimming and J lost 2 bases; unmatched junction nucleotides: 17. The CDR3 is CSAIGTSEIRVFTDTQYF. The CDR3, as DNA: TGCAGTGCAATCGGGACTAGCGAAATAAGGGTCTTCACAGATACGCAGTATTTT.

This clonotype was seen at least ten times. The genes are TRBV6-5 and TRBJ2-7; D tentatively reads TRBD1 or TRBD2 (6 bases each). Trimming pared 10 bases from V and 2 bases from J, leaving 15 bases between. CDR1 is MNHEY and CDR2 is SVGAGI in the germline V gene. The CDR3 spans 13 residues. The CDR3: CATRGLDTYEQYF. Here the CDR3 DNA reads TGTGCCACCCGGGGGCTGGATACCTACGAGCAGTACTTC.

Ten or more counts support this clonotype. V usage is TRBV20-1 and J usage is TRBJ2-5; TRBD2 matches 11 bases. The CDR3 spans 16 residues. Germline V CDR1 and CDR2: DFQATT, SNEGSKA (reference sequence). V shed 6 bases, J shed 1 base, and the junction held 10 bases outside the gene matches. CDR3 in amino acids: CSANPGTSGLQETQYF. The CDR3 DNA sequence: TGCAGTGCAAACCCCGGGACTAGCGGACTCCAAGAGACCCAGTACTTC.

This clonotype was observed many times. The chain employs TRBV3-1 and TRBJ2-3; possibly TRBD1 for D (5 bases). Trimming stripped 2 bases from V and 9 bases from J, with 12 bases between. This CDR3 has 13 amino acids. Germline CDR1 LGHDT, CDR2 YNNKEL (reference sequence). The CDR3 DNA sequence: TGTGCCAGCAGCCAACGACATCAGGGAACGCAGTATTTT. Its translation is CASSQRHQGTQYF.

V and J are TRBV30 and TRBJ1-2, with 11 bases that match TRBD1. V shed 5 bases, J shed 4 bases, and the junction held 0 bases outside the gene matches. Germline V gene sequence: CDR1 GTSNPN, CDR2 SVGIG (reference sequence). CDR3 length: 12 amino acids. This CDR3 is CAWGTGGYGYTF. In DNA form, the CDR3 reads TGTGCCTGGGGGACAGGGGGCTATGGCTACACCTTC.

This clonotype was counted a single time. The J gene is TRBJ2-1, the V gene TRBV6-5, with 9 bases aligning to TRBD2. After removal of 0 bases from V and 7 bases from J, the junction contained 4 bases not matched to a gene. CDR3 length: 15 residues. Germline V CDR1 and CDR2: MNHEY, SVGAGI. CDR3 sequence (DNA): TGTGCCAGCAGTTACTCCGCGGGAGGGAGGAATGAGCAGTTCTTC. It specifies CASSYSAGGRNEQFF.

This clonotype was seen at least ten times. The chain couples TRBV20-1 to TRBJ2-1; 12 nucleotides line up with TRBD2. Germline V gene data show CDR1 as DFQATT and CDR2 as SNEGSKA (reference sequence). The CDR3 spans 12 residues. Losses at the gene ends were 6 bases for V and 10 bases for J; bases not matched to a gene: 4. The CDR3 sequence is CSARLAGDEQFF. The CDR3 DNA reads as TGCAGTGCCAGACTAGCGGGAGACGAGCAGTTCTTC.

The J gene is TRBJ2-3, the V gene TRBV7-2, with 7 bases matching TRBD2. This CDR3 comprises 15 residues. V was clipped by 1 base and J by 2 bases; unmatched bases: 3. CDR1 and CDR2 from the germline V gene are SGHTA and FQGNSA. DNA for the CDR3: TGTGCCAGCAGCTTAGGGCTAGCGGTCACAGATACGCAGTATTTT. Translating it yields CASSLGLAVTDTQYF.

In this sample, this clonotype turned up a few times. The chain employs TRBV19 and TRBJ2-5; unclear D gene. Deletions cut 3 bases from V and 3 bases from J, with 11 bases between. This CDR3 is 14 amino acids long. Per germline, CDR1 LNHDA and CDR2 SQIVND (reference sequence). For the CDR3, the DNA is TGTGCCAGTAGTATTCCCAACTTGGAAGAGACCCAGTACTTC. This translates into CASSIPNLEETQYF.